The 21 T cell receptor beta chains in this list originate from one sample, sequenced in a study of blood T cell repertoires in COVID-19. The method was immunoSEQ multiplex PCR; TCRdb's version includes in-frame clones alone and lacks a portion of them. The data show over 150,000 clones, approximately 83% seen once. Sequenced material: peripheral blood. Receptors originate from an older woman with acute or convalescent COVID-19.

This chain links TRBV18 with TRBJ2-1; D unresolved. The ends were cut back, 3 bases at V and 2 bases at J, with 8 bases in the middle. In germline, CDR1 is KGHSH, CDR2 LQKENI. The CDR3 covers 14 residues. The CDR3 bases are TGTGCCAGCTCACCGGCAGTTACCTACAATGAGCAGTTCTTC. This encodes CASSPAVTYNEQFF.

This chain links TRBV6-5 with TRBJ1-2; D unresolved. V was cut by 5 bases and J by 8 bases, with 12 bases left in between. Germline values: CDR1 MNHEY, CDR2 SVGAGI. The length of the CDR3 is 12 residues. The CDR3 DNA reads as TGTGCCAGCAGTCCAAGAAGTGGCGGCTACACCTTC. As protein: CASSPRSGGYTF.

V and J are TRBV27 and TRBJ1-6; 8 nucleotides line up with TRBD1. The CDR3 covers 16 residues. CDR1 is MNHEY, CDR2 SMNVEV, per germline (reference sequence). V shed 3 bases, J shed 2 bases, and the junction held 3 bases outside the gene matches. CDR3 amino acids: CASSLQQGAYNSPLHF. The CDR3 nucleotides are TGTGCCAGCAGTTTGCAACAGGGGGCCTATAATTCACCCCTCCACTTT.

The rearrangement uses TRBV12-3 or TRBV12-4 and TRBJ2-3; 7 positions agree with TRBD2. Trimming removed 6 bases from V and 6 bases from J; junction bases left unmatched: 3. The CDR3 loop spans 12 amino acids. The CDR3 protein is CASSPGRDTQYF. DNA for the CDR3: TGTGCCAGCAGCCCCGGGAGGGATACGCAGTATTTT.

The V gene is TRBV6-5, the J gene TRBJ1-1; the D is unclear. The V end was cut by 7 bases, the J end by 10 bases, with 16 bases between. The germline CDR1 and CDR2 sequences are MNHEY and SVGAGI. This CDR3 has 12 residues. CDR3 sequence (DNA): TGTGCCAGCATTCTCTTCCCCGGAGGAGCTTTCTTT. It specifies CASILFPGGAFF.

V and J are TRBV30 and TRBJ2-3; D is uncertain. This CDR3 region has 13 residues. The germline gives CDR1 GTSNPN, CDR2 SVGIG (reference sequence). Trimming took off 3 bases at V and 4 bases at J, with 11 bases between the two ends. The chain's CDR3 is CAWSLGWADTQYF. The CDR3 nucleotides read TGTGCCTGGAGCCTAGGATGGGCAGATACGCAGTATTTT.

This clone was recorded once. CDR3 DNA sequence: TGTGCCAGCAGCTTGAAGACAGGGAGTGGTTCGGGGACCCAGTACTTC. Amino acid sequence: CASSLKTGSGSGTQYF. The chain is built from TRBV5-6 and TRBJ2-5; 7 positions match TRBD1. The CDR3 has 16 residues. Losses at the gene ends were 1 base for V and 7 bases for J; bases not matched to a gene: 13. The germline V gene encodes CDR1 SGHDT and CDR2 YYEEEE.

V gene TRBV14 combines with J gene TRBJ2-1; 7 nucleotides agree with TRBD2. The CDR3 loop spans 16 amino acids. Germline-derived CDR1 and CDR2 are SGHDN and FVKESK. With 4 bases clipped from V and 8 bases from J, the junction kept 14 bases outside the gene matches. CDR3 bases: TGTGCCAGCAGCCCACTACTAGCGTTCCCCCTCGATGAGCAGTTCTTC. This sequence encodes CASSPLLAFPLDEQFF.

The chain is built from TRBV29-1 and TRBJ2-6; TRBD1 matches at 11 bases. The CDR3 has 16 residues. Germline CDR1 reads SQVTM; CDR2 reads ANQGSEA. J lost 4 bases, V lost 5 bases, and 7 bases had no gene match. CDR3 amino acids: CSVLDRGREGANVLTF. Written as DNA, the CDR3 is TGCAGCGTTTTGGACAGGGGGCGCGAGGGGGCCAACGTCCTGACTTTC.

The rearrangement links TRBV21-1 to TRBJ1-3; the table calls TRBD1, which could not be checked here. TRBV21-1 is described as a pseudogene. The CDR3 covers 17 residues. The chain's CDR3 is CASSKAPRGRSGNTIYF. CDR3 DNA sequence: TGTGCCAGCAGCAAAGCCCCCAGGGGGAGATCTGGAAACACCATATATTTT.

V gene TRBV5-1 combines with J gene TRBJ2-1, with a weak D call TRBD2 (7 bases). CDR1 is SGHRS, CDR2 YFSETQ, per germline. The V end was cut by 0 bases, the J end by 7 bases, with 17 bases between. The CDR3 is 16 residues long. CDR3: CASSLAPQGGGNEQFF. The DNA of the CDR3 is TGCGCCAGCAGCTTGGCCCCCCAGGGAGGGGGGAATGAGCAGTTCTTC.

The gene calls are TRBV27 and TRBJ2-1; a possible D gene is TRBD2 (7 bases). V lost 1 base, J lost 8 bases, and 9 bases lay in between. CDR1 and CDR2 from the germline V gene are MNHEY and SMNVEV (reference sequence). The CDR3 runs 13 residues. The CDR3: CASSLWGGDEQFF. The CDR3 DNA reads TGTGCCAGCAGTTTATGGGGGGGCGATGAGCAGTTCTTC.

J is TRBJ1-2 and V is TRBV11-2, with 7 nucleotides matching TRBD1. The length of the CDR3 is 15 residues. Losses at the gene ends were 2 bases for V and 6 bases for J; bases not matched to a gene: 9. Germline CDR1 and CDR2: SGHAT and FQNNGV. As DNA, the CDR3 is TGTGCCAGCAGCTTAACCCAGACAGGGAGTAATGGCTACACCTTC. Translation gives CASSLTQTGSNGYTF.

CDR3 DNA: TGTGCCAGCAGTGATAGTGTATTAGGGGCTGGAAACACCATATATTTT. Translating it yields CASSDSVLGAGNTIYF. The J gene is TRBJ1-3, the V gene TRBV2; a weak D match, TRBD1 (5 bases). The CDR3 loop spans 16 amino acids. V gave up 3 bases and J gave up 2 bases, with 14 bases separating them. The germline CDR1 and CDR2 sequences are SNHLY and FYNNEI.

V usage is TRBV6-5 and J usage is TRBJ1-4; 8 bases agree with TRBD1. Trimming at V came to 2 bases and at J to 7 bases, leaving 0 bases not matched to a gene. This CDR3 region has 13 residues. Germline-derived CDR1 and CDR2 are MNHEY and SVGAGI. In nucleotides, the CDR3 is TGTGCCAGCAGTTACGACAGGGGTGAAAAACTGTTTTTT. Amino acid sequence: CASSYDRGEKLFF.

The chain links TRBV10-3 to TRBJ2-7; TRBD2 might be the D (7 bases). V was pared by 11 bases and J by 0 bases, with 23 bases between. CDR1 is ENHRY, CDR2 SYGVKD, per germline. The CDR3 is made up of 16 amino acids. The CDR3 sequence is CASRRPGGGSSYEQYF. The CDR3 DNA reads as TGTGCCTCGCGTCGACCCGGCGGGGGCAGCTCCTACGAGCAGTACTTC.

Here the CDR3 DNA reads TGCGCCAGCAGCTTGGCAACAGGGCCGAATGAAAAACTGTTTTTT. It is translated as CASSLATGPNEKLFF. This chain links TRBV5-1 with TRBJ1-4, with D possibly TRBD1 on 6 matching bases. Per germline, CDR1 SGHRS and CDR2 YFSETQ. Trimming removed 0 bases at V and 5 bases at J, with 11 bases between. The CDR3 is 15 amino acids.

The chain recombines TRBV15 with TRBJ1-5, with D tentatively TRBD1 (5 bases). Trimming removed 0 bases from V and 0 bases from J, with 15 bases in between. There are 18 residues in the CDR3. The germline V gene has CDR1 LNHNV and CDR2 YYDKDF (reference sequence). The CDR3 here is CATSRDLTEGYSNQPQHF. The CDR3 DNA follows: TGTGCCACCAGCAGAGACCTGACAGAAGGTTATAGCAATCAGCCCCAGCATTTT.

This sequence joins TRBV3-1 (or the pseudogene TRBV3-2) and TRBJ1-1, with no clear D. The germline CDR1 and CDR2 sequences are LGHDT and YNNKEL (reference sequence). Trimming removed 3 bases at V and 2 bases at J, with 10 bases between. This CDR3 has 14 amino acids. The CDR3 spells CASSQALQNTEAFF. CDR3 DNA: TGTGCCAGCAGCCAGGCCCTTCAAAACACTGAAGCTTTCTTT.

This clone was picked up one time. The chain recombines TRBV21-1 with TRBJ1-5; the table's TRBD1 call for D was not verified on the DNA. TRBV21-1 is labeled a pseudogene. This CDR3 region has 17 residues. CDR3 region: CASSKAEGQSSNQPQHF. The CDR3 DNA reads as TGTGCCAGCAGCAAAGCTGAGGGACAGAGTAGCAATCAGCCCCAGCATTTT.

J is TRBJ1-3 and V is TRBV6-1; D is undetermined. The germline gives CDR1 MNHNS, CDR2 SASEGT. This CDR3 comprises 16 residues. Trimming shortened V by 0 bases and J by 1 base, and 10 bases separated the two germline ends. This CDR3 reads CASSEARGLSGNTIYF. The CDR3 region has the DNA TGTGCCAGCAGTGAAGCCCGAGGGCTATCTGGAAACACCATATATTTT.